This entry features one TCR beta chain sequence. The data originate from a study of shared clonotypes between healthy human individuals. Each sorted subset replicate got 200 ng genomic DNA, tens of thousands of genomes. How the authors handled the data: With immunoSEQ giving junction-only sequences and no quality scores, filtering differed. TCRdb keeps only in-frame clones here, not all; method: immunoSEQ multiplex PCR. V and J calls and clone size are given by that table; D and trimming were obtained from the DNA. The profile shows under 2,500,000 clones, approximately 94% of them singletons. There were only Caucasian adults among the donors, and all lived in Nashville, Tennessee. Both subsets, CD45RA+ naive and CD45RA-negative memory, were split from the CD4+ cells. Sequenced input: naive CD4+ T cells sorted from blood. Subset of the sample: CD45RA+ positively selected. The sequence came from a man between 18 and 35 years old in good health.

In DNA form, the CDR3 reads TGCAGCGTTGTAGGGGAGTCCTACGAGCAGTACTTC. Translated: CSVVGESYEQYF. The V gene is TRBV29-1, the J gene TRBJ2-7, with D tentatively TRBD1 or TRBD2 (5 bases each). Germline V CDR1 and CDR2: SQVTM, ANQGSEA. V lost 4 bases to trimming and J lost 1 base, with 8 bases between them. The CDR3 has 12 amino acids.